The 7 T cell receptor beta chains below were found in one sample sequenced in a study of T-cell reconstitution after alpha-beta-depleted transplantation in children. The library targeted TCRbeta and was prepared with unique molecular identifiers. TCRdb used MiXCR to reprocess the PCR reads, holding one entry per CDR3 protein. The sample records 550,000 to 800,000 distinct CDR3 sequences, about an eighth being singletons. The sequencing used PBMCs, collected before TCRalphabeta/CD19-depleted stem cell transplant. All receptors come from a girl under 10 years old with congenital amegakaryocytic thrombocytopenia, due to receive a stem cell transplant.

This clonotype was recorded a few times. The rearrangement uses TRBV29-1 and TRBJ2-5; 7 positions agree with TRBD1. V was clipped by 1 base and J by 5 bases; unmatched bases: 7. The germline V gene has CDR1 SQVTM and CDR2 ANQGSEA. The CDR3 consists of 14 residues. CDR3 amino acids: CSVEGRGGYETQYF. In DNA form, the CDR3 reads TGCAGCGTTGAAGGCCGAGGGGGCTATGAGACCCAGTACTTC. The complete variable domain, with remaining parts taken from reference TRBV29-1 and TRBJ2-5, reads SAVISQKPSRDICQRGTSLTIQCQVDSQVTMMFWYRQQPGQSLTLIATANQGSEATYESGFVIDKFPISRPNLTFSTLTVSNMSPEDSSIYLCSVEGRGGYETQYFGPGTRLLVL.

In this sample, this clonotype turned up many times. CDR3 amino acids: CSGRTVSNQPQHF. CDR3 sequence (DNA): TGCAGCGGTAGGACAGTTAGCAATCAGCCCCAGCATTTT. V gene TRBV29-1 combines with J gene TRBJ1-5, with a tentative D call TRBD1 (6 bases). The CDR3 consists of 13 residues. Germline V gene sequence: CDR1 SQVTM, CDR2 ANQGSEA. V was pared by 7 bases and J by 0 bases, with 10 bases between.

The chain uses TRBV20-1 and TRBJ2-7; D may be TRBD1 or TRBD2 (6 bases each). Germline V gives CDR1 DFQATT, CDR2 SNEGSKA (reference sequence). The CDR3 length is 12 residues. Trimming took off 6 bases at V and 5 bases at J, with 14 bases between the two ends. DNA of the CDR3: TGCAGTGCCTTGCCCCGGGGGCACGAGCAGTACTTC. It yields the protein CSALPRGHEQYF.

V is TRBV12-3 or TRBV12-4 and J is TRBJ2-3; 8 bases line up with TRBD2. After removal of 8 bases from V and 1 base from J, the junction contained 8 bases not matched to a gene. This CDR3 region has 15 residues. The CDR3 region is CASSPQLAGTDTQYF. For the CDR3, the DNA is TGTGCCAGCTCCCCACAACTAGCGGGCACAGATACGCAGTATTTT.

This clonotype was found a few times. The chain joins TRBV29-1 to TRBJ2-3, with D tentatively TRBD2 (6 bases). Trimming shortened V by 7 bases and J by 2 bases, and 19 bases separated the two germline ends. CDR1 is SQVTM and CDR2 is ANQGSEA in the germline V gene. The CDR3 is 15 amino acids. The DNA of the CDR3 is TGCAGCGCCACCAGGGACTGGCGGCCCACAGATACGCAGTATTTT. This translates into CSATRDWRPTDTQYF.

This clonotype has a count of ten or more. The rearrangement joins TRBV4-2 to TRBJ2-7, with 8 bases identical to TRBD2. With 0 bases clipped from V and 5 bases from J, the junction kept 3 bases outside the gene matches. The CDR3 is 14 amino acids. Germline V lookup: CDR1 LGHNA, CDR2 YNFKEQ. CDR3 sequence: CASSQEYSGNEQYF. DNA of the CDR3: TGTGCCAGCAGCCAAGAGTATAGCGGGAACGAGCAGTACTTC.

This clonotype was recorded at least ten times. The chain couples TRBV20-1 to TRBJ1-1; D ambiguous. The CDR3 is 15 residues long. V shed 3 bases and J shed 0 bases, with 14 bases lying between them. Germline CDR1 is DFQATT and CDR2 is SNEGSKA (reference sequence). In DNA form, the CDR3 reads TGCAGTGCTAGGAGGCCCGGATCTTTGAACACTGAAGCTTTCTTT. This encodes CSARRPGSLNTEAFF.